The present TCR beta chain was sequenced within a study of blood T cell repertoires in COVID-19. Generated by immunoSEQ multiplex PCR, the TCRdb table keeps only in-frame clones and is missing some. The sample lists around 70,000 clones; roughly 86% were seen once. CDR1 and CDR2 (germline): MGHRA, YSYEKL. CDR3 length: 13 residues. The V end lost 4 bases, the J end lost 5 bases, and 9 bases lay between the germline ends. Sequences were obtained from peripheral blood. The receptor was derived from a man aged 50-59 years with acute or convalescent COVID-19. The V and J genes are TRBV4-1 and TRBJ1-5; no reliable D call. The CDR3 region is CASSPLQDQPQHF. In nucleotides, the CDR3 is TGCGCCAGCAGCCCCCTCCAGGATCAGCCCCAGCATTTT.